The 9 T cell receptor beta chains presented below share a single source sample, sequenced in a study of T cells in Graves' hyperthyroidism and ophthalmopathy. The source material, RNA transcripts, was used to amplify TCR beta CDR3 regions. When the TCR CDR3 underwent first-round RT-PCR, the HTBI primer set was used. From the multiplex PCR reads, TCRdb called clonotypes with MiXCR, one entry per CDR3 protein. This sample has 650,000 to 700,000 distinct CDR3 sequences, with approximately 15% found just once. Sequencing was performed on blood. The receptors were gathered from a man between 50 and 59 years old with Graves' hyperthyroidism.

The sample holds a few counts of this clonotype. The chain combines TRBV25-1 with TRBJ2-1; D not certain. The V gene lost 1 base and the J gene lost 6 bases, with 10 bases spanning the gap. The CDR3 is 14 residues long. Per the germline V gene, CDR1 is MGHDK and CDR2 is SYGVNS. CDR3 nucleotides: TGTGCCAGCAGTGAATTAGGGATGGGCAATGAGCAGTTCTTC. Translated, it gives CASSELGMGNEQFF.

A few counts support this clonotype. The gene calls are TRBV7-9 and TRBJ2-5, with 7 bases identical to TRBD1. The CDR3 length is 16 residues. Germline V CDR1 and CDR2: SEHNR, FQNEAQ (reference sequence). The junction had 11 bases not matched to a gene; V was cut back by 5 bases and J by 2 bases. In DNA form, the CDR3 reads TGTGCCAGCAGCAGGACCGGGACAGCAGCACAAGAGACCCAGTACTTC. It specifies CASSRTGTAAQETQYF. The variable domain in full, with the rest retrieved from reference TRBV7-9 and TRBJ2-5, is DTGVSQNPRHKITKRGQNVTFRCDPISEHNRLYWYRQTLGQGPEFLTYFQNEAQLEKSRLLSDRFSAERPKGSFSTLEIQRTEQGDSAMYLCASSRTGTAAQETQYFGPGTRLLVL.

This clonotype appeared many times. The gene calls are TRBV28 and TRBJ2-7; TRBD1 aligns across 7 bases. The CDR3 covers 13 residues. J was trimmed by 7 bases and V by 8 bases; bases with no gene match: 11. CDR1 is MDHEN, CDR2 SYDVKM, per germline. CDR3 amino acids: CASVRTGPGEQYF. Here the CDR3 DNA reads TGTGCCAGCGTGCGGACAGGCCCGGGGGAGCAGTACTTC.

This clonotype was counted ten times or more. The CDR3: CAWSVQDSQPQHF. DNA for the CDR3: TGTGCCTGGAGTGTACAGGACAGCCAGCCCCAGCATTTT. J is TRBJ1-5 and V is TRBV30, with a possible D match to TRBD1 (6 bases). Trimming removed 0 bases from V and 7 bases from J, with 10 bases in between. The CDR3 is made up of 13 amino acids. The germline gives CDR1 GTSNPN, CDR2 SVGIG (reference sequence).

This rearrangement joins TRBV20-1 to TRBJ2-1, with 7 bases identical to TRBD2. J lost 6 bases, V lost 1 base, and 3 bases had no gene match. This CDR3 has 13 amino acids. Germline assignment: CDR1 DFQATT and CDR2 SNEGSKA (reference sequence). DNA of the CDR3: TGCAGTGCTAGAGCCCGACTAGCCAATGAGCAGTTCTTC. Translating gives CSARARLANEQFF.

This clonotype was picked up many times. The chain joins TRBV28 to TRBJ1-4; D is perhaps TRBD1 (5 bases). The V and J ends lost 7 bases and 5 bases respectively, with 11 bases between them. Germline CDR1 is MDHEN and CDR2 is SYDVKM. This CDR3 is built from 13 residues. CDR3: CASTGPLNEKLFF. CDR3 sequence (DNA): TGTGCCAGCACGGGACCATTGAATGAAAAACTGTTTTTT.

In its sample, this clonotype was seen many times. In nucleotides, the CDR3 is TGTGCCAGGGGGACAGTTACTTCTGGAAACACCATATATTTT. Its translation is CARGTVTSGNTIYF. The genes are TRBV2 and TRBJ1-3; 7 bases agree with TRBD1. The CDR3 sequence is 14 residues long. Trimming took 9 bases from V and 1 from J; bases not matched to a gene: 6. In germline, CDR1 is SNHLY, CDR2 FYNNEI. Based on the CDR3 plus reference TRBV2 and TRBJ1-3, the full variable domain is EPEVTQTPSHQVTQMGQEVILRCVPISNHLYFYWYRQILGQKVEFLVSFYNNEISEKSEIFDDQFSVERPDGSNFTLKIRSTKLEDSAMYFCARGTVTSGNTIYFGEGSWLTVV.

As to this clonotype: Its ends do not fully match the called genes, so a read error is possible. The chain has TRBV28 and TRBJ2-6; D could derive from TRBD1 or TRBD2 (6 bases each). This CDR3 has 15 residues. Germline CDR1 is MDHEN and CDR2 is SYDVKM. This CDR3 is CASKGGNSGASVLTF. For the CDR3, the DNA is TGTGCCAGCAAGGGGGGTAACTCTGGGGCCAGCGTCCTGACTTTC.

The table lists this clonotype with many counts. The rearrangement joins TRBV28 to TRBJ1-1; 8 positions agree with TRBD1. Germline V gene lookup returns CDR1 MDHEN and CDR2 SYDVKM. J gave up 10 bases and V 5 bases, and 9 bases lay outside the gene matches. This CDR3 contains 13 residues. This CDR3 is CASSTNQGARAFF. The CDR3 coding sequence is TGTGCCAGCAGTACTAATCAGGGGGCAAGAGCTTTCTTT.